Listed below are T cell receptor beta chains from one sample, sequenced in a study of cytomegalovirus exposure and HLA in healthy donors. Using immunoSEQ multiplex PCR, the repertoire was profiled, and TCRdb retains in-frame clones only, with some absent. The data show roughly 130,000 clones, roughly 82% seen once. The sample taken for sequencing was PBMCs. The source of these receptors is a woman in her late teens or twenties in good health and CMV-seropositive. Each CDR3 is given with its conserved first and last residue.

V: TRBV25-1; J: TRBJ1-2; CDR3: CASSHPGQGIDGYTF
V: TRBV29-1; J: TRBJ1-1; CDR3: CSVVVQGSEAFF
V: TRBV29-1; J: TRBJ2-1; CDR3: CSVEVGNLANEQFF
V: TRBV5-8; J: TRBJ1-1; CDR3: CASSLQGPAGAFF
V: TRBV5-1; J: -; CDR3: CASSAIQGHEQYF
V: TRBV7-6; J: TRBJ2-5; CDR3: CASSLRGEGIETQYF
V: TRBV19; J: TRBJ1-2; CDR3: CASTAGQGARYGYTF
V: TRBV7-9; J: TRBJ2-2; CDR3: CSSRQLRGTGELFF
V: TRBV30; J: TRBJ1-1; CDR3: CAWSVKTGGLNTEAFF
V: TRBV18; J: TRBJ1-1; CDR3: CASSPPMAGGTEAFF
V: TRBV5-4; J: TRBJ1-4; CDR3: CASSSGPEKLFF
V: TRBV2; J: TRBJ1-1; CDR3: CASKSGRNTEAFF
V: TRBV19; J: TRBJ2-5; CDR3: CASSFPGIQETQYF
V: TRBV7-8; J: TRBJ2-3; CDR3: CASSSLPGLAGGPDTQYF
V: TRBV25-1; J: TRBJ1-6; CDR3: CASSESYRGNSPLHF
V: TRBV6-1; J: TRBJ1-5; CDR3: CASSPGQGRGPQHF
V: TRBV27; J: TRBJ2-7; CDR3: CASSPSGSKREQYF